One and the same sample provided the 13 T cell receptor beta chains below, sequenced in a study of graft-versus-host responses after intestinal transplantation. The method was immunoSEQ multiplex PCR; TCRdb's version includes in-frame clones alone and lacks a portion of them. The repertoire holds about 40,000 clones, with about 89% as singletons. Here the sequenced sample was PBMCs, taken around 320 days after intestinal transplant. Receptor source: a human patient who received an intestinal transplant, so some T cells may come from the graft donor.

The rearrangement links TRBV11-2 to TRBJ2-1, with a possible D match to TRBD2 (5 bases). The germline V and J ends were trimmed by 3 bases and 5 bases, with 8 bases remaining between them. This CDR3 has 13 amino acids. Germline V CDR1 and CDR2: SGHAT, FQNNGV. This chain's CDR3 is CASSFGDHNEQFF. The DNA of the CDR3 is TGTGCCAGCAGCTTCGGGGATCACAATGAGCAGTTCTTC.

The CDR3: CASSPDTDTQYF. In nucleotides, the CDR3 is TGTGCCAGCAGCCCGGACACAGATACGCAGTATTTT. The rearrangement links TRBV5-4 to TRBJ2-3, with D unclear. CDR1 and CDR2 (germline): SGHNT, YYREEE (reference sequence). The CDR3 contains 12 residues. The V end was cut by 4 bases, the J end by 2 bases, with 5 bases between.

This chain links TRBV7-2 with TRBJ2-1; 12 bases map to TRBD2. The CDR3 runs 16 residues. CDR1 is SGHTA, CDR2 FQGNSA, per germline. Trimming cost V 2 bases and J 6 bases; bases outside gene matches: 5. In DNA form, the CDR3 reads TGTGCCAGCAGCTTAACTAGCGGGGGGACCCTCAATGAGCAGTTCTTC. Translating gives CASSLTSGGTLNEQFF.

The CDR3 loop reads CASSQDKNTEAFF. CDR3 nucleotide sequence: TGTGCCAGCAGCCAAGATAAGAACACTGAAGCTTTCTTT. The chain carries TRBV4-2 and TRBJ1-1, with D unclear. The CDR3 covers 13 residues. The germline V gene has CDR1 LGHNA and CDR2 YNFKEQ. V was cut by 0 bases and J by 1 base, with 3 bases left in between.

This chain uses TRBV6-5 with TRBJ1-2, with D unresolved. Trimming took off 0 bases at V and 4 bases at J, with 15 bases between the two ends. Germline values: CDR1 MNHEY, CDR2 SVGAGI. CDR3 length: 16 amino acids. In nucleotides, the CDR3 is TGTGCCAGCAGTTACTCGCTTGAGGGTTCCCTCTATGGCTACACCTTC. It encodes CASSYSLEGSLYGYTF.

The chain couples TRBV6-1 to TRBJ1-3; D is ambiguous. The CDR3 sequence is 14 residues long. The ends were cut back, 5 bases at V and 0 bases at J, with 8 bases in the middle. Germline values: CDR1 MNHNS, CDR2 SASEGT. The CDR3 protein is CASSKGGSGNTIYF. The DNA of the CDR3 is TGTGCCAGCAGTAAGGGCGGCTCTGGAAACACCATATATTTT.

The chain uses TRBV6-6 and TRBJ2-5, with D uncertain. The length of the CDR3 is 13 residues. Germline assignment: CDR1 MNHNY and CDR2 SVGAGI (reference sequence). With 0 bases removed from V and 5 bases from J, the gap between germline ends came to 7 bases. The CDR3 region has the DNA TGTGCCAGCAGTTACTCGATAGTGGAGACCCAGTACTTC. This sequence encodes CASSYSIVETQYF.

The rearrangement joins TRBV11-1 to TRBJ2-3; D remains unclear. Germline V lookup: CDR1 SGHAT, CDR2 FQDESV (reference sequence). This CDR3 contains 15 residues. Trimming removed 2 bases at V and 0 bases at J, with 9 bases between. CDR3 in DNA: TGTGCCAGCAGCTTACCACAATCTAGCACAGATACGCAGTATTTT. It specifies CASSLPQSSTDTQYF.

The gene calls are TRBV7-3 and TRBJ2-2; TRBD1 might be the D (6 bases). Trimming shortened V by 5 bases and J by 1 base, and 11 bases separated the two germline ends. This CDR3 spans 15 amino acids. Germline CDR1 SGHTA, CDR2 FQGTGA. The CDR3 DNA is TGTGCCAGCAGCCCCCACAGGGAGAACACCGGGGAGCTGTTTTTT. Translation gives CASSPHRENTGELFF.

The chain uses TRBV4-1 and TRBJ2-1; D is perhaps TRBD1 (5 bases). Trimming stripped 6 bases from V and 0 bases from J, with 15 bases between. CDR3 size: 16 residues. CDR1 MGHRA and CDR2 YSYEKL come from the germline V gene. Here the CDR3 reads CASRTSGSSSYNEQFF. CDR3 nucleotide sequence: TGCGCCAGCAGGACGTCAGGGTCCAGCTCCTACAATGAGCAGTTCTTC.

This chain links TRBV5-1 with TRBJ1-1, with a possible D match to TRBD1 (5 bases). The CDR3 runs 18 residues. V shed 4 bases and J shed 3 bases, with 25 bases lying between them. Germline V gene sequence: CDR1 SGHRS, CDR2 YFSETQ. As DNA, the CDR3 is TGCGCCAGCAGCCACTCCGGGGCCGGGGCGGTAGGGTACACTGAAGCTTTCTTT. Translated, it gives CASSHSGAGAVGYTEAFF.

The V gene is TRBV13, the J gene TRBJ2-2; weak D call: TRBD2 (5 bases). Germline CDR1 PRHDT, CDR2 FYEKMQ (reference sequence). With 10 bases removed from V and 4 bases from J, the gap between germline ends came to 7 bases. CDR3 length: 11 amino acids. CDR3 sequence (DNA): TGTGCCACCGAGGGCACCGGGGAGCTGTTTTTT. Translation gives CATEGTGELFF.

The rearrangement links TRBV6-5 to TRBJ1-1; D is uncertain. The V gene's germline CDR1 is MNHEY and CDR2 SVGAGI. The V end lost 6 bases, the J end lost 0 bases, and 11 bases lay between the germline ends. This CDR3 has 14 residues. The CDR3 here is CASREPPVNTEAFF. The CDR3 region has the DNA TGTGCCAGCAGAGAACCCCCCGTGAACACTGAAGCTTTCTTT.